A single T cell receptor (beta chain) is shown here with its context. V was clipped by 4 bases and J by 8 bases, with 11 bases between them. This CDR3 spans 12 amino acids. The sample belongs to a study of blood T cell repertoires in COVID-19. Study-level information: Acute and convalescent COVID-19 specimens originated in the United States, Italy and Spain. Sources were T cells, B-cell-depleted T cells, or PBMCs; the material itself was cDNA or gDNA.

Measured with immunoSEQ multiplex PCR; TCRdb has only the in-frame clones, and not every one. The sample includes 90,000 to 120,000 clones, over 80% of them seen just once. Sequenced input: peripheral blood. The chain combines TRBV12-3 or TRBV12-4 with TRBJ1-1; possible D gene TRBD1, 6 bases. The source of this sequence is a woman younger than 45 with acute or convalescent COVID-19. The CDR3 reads CASSSGQGEAFF. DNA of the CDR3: TGTGCCAGCAGTTCTGGGCAGGGGGAAGCTTTCTTT.